This T cell receptor (beta chain) emerged from a study of CD8 T cells in Susac syndrome. Random hexamers were used to reverse transcribe an amount of about 0.5 to 1 ug RNA. TCRdb passed the immunoSEQ multiplex PCR reads through MiXCR, listing each CDR3 protein once. Of 160,000 or so distinct CDR3 sequences listed, roughly 95% are singletons. V trimming: 1 base; J trimming: 9 bases; junction bases outside the gene matches: 9. The germline gives CDR1 SQVTM, CDR2 ANQGSEA. The CDR3 runs 16 residues. This sequence originates from a human donor with multiple sclerosis. V is TRBV29-1 and J is TRBJ2-4; 13 bases map to TRBD2. The sample comprised CD8+ T cells from PBMCs. The CDR3 protein is CSVEVPGLAGLVIQYF. DNA of the CDR3: TGCAGCGTTGAAGTACCGGGACTAGCGGGGTTGGTCATTCAGTACTTC.